The TCR beta chain described here comes from a study of regulatory T cells in long-lasting Graves disease. This clonotype appeared many times. Time point noted: newly diagnosed GD, antithyroid drugs for less than 3 months. PBMCs were the source of the RNA used for TCR sequencing. Building the TCR beta libraries relied on iRepertoire HTBI primers, and CDR3 regions underwent Arm-PCR. TCRdb re-derived calls from the multiplex PCR reads in MiXCR, one entry per CDR3 protein. The repertoire holds 580,000 or so distinct CDR3 sequences, with around 16% as singletons. Separately, the same data were catalogued under a study of T cells in Graves' hyperthyroidism and ophthalmopathy.

This sequence was found in a man in his late teens or twenties with Graves disease. The sequenced sample was peripheral blood mononuclear cells (PBMCs), obtained at new diagnosis, from a patient treated with antithyroid drugs.

The CDR3 DNA follows: TGTGCCAGCAGTTTGTGGATGAACAATGAGCAGTTCTTC. Translating it yields CASSLWMNNEQFF. This sequence joins TRBV27 and TRBJ2-1; D is unclear. In germline, CDR1 is MNHEY, CDR2 SMNVEV (reference sequence). The CDR3 consists of 13 residues. Between the trimmed V and J ends, which lost 3 bases and 5 bases, there was a span of 8 bases.